This T cell receptor beta chain comes out of a study of T cells in Graves' hyperthyroidism and ophthalmopathy (dated by TCRdb to about 2019). Study-level background: Peripheral blood samples were taken at the time of initial diagnosis, prior to any treatment. To identify distinguishing TCR V-J signatures, a discovery cohort of some 100 patients was used, comprising 43 with Graves' ophthalmopathy and 55 to 65 with stable Graves' hyperthyroidism. Whether ophthalmopathy could be predicted prospectively was tested in an independent validation cohort made up of roughly 20 hyperthyroidism patients plus 17 patients who later progressed to ophthalmopathy. The approximately 100 discovery patients were divided at random into training and test sets in a 7:3 ratio. After sampling, hyperthyroidism patients received methimazole starting at 30 mg daily, and ophthalmopathy patients received high-dose intravenous methylprednisolone. According to the paper, TCR Vbeta CDR3 sequencing was carried out on over 130 peripheral blood samples, which came from fewer than 50 ophthalmopathy, around 75 hyperthyroidism and approximately 17 progressor patients. In addition, the study compared T-cell repertoires in thyroid tissue and in blood from six Graves' hyperthyroidism patients. The paper as a whole reports these results and caveats: Sample size was not statistically predetermined, and blinding of investigators to group allocation was not performed. Blood samples also contained most of the expanded thyroid clonotypes (frequency above 0.001), which suggests that blood repertoires may reflect thyroid immune responses. In cross-validation, a model built on a 13 V-J signature told ophthalmopathy apart from stable hyperthyroidism with just under 90% sensitivity and approximately 81% specificity, and in testing the same model reached 80%/75%. During validation, the model predicted progression to ophthalmopathy a median of around 7 months ahead of onset, with more than 55% sensitivity and 72.22% specificity.

V is pared back by 2 bases and J by 3 bases, with 11 bases lying between the germline termini. CDR1 and CDR2 are drawn from the germline V gene: SGDLS, YYNGEE. The CDR3 goes from the cysteine to the phenylalanine over 14 residues. Only the CDR3 DNA stays, 42 bases, in frame from base 1. This clonotype has just a few counts. Its antigen specificity is not known. Per-base quality was not reported, and no clone a single base away is much larger than it. Graves' hyperthyroidism was defined as stable when no progression to ophthalmopathy occurred over 18 months of follow-up. Hyperthyroidism patients were newly diagnosed, with disease duration under 2 months, and aged 18 to 65 years. Any patient with an uncontrolled infection, another autoimmune disease, pregnancy or lactation was excluded. Diagnoses were established on the basis of clinical symptoms, serum thyroxine and TRAb, thyroid ultrasound, and orbital computed tomography. Ficoll-Paque density gradient centrifugation was used to isolate PBMCs from about 10 ml of fresh peripheral blood. Total RNA was extracted using Trizol reagent, and RNA quality was assessed on an Agilent 2100 Bioanalyzer.

The TCR beta CDR3 regions were amplified from RNA transcripts. A first-round RT-PCR of the TCR CDR3 used the HTBI primer set with the Qiagen OneStep RT-PCR kit. Libraries were constructed in a second round of multiplex PCR, after which size selection and purification were carried out. Sequencing of the libraries was done on an Illumina HiSeq2000 using paired-end 100 bp reads. As for the authors' bioinformatics: Raw data were processed with SOAPnuke, discarding reads with adapters, uncalled bases, mean Phred below 15, or no exact constant-primer or identifier match. High-quality paired reads were merged using COPE v1.2.5, and each unique nucleotide sequence was defined as a clonotype. Clonotypes were aligned to IMGT TRBV, TRBD and TRBJ reference segments using MiTCR v1.1. The analysis included only V-J combinations with a frequency above 0.0001, which together covered 99% to 99.2% of the repertoires. A TCS score was defined as the ratio of F50 (clonal expansion) to E x V (chaos), with BLOSUM62-based TCRdist applied between CDR3 peptides within each V-J. Welch's t-statistics and random forest reduced 514 V-J features to 13, which were used in a naive Bayes classifier (R e1071). The raw public data were reprocessed by TCRdb itself: fastp quality trimming at Q25, MiXCR clonotype calling, in-frame beta chains only. Each entry is one CDR3 protein sequence, shown with its most common DNA and genes. TCRdb, not the authors, supplied the V and J calls. The sample contains under 350,000 distinct CDR3 sequences, roughly 15% of them found a single time. Jointly, the top ten make up 7.9% of the sample.

Sequenced sample: blood. The chain joins TRBV9 to TRBJ1-1, with no reliable assignment of the D segment. The sequence came from a woman in her forties with Graves' hyperthyroidism. In nucleotide form, the sequence is TGTGCCAGCAGCGTCACCGTAACTTACACTGAAGCTTTCTTT. Its protein product is CASSVTVTYTEAFF.